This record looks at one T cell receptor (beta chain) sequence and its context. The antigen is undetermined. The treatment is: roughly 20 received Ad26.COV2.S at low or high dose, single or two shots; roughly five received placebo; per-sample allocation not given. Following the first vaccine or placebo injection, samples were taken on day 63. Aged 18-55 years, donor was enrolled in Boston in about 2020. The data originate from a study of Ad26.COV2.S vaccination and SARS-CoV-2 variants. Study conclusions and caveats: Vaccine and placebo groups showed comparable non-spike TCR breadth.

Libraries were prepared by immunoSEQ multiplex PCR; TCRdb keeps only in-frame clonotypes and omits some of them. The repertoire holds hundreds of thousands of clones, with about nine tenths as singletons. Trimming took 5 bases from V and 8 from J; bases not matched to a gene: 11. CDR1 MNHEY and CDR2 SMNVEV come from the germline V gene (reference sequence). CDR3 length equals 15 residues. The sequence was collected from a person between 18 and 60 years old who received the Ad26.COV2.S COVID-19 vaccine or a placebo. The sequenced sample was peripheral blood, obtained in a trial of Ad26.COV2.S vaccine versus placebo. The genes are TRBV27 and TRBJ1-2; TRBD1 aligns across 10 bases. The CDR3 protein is CASSPTRQGAGGYTF. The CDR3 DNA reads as TGTGCCAGCAGTCCCACTCGACAGGGGGCTGGAGGCTACACCTTC.